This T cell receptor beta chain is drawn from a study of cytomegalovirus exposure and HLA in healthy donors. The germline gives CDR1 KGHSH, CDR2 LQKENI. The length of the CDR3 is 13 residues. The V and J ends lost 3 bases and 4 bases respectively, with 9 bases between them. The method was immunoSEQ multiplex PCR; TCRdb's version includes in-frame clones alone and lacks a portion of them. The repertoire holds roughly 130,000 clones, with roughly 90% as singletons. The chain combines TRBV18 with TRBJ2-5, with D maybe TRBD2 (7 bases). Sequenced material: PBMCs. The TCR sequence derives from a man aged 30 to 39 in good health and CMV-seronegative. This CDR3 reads CASSPGGGETQYF. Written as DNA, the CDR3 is TGTGCCAGCTCACCGGGAGGGGGAGAGACCCAGTACTTC. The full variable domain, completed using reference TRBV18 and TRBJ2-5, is NAGVMQNPRHLVRRRGQEARLRCSPMKGHSHVYWYRQLPEEGLKFMVYLQKENIIDESGMPKERFSAEFPKEGPSILRIQQVVRGDSAAYFCASSPGGGETQYFGPGTRLLVL.